A selection of T cell receptor beta chains follows, all from one sample in a study of PD-1 blockade in classical Hodgkin lymphoma. Clones were sequenced by immunoSEQ multiplex PCR, and TCRdb holds only the in-frame ones, with some missing. The repertoire holds about 27,000 clones, with about 85% as singletons. Sequenced here: CD4+ T cells from blood, sampled before the fourth cycle of nivolumab. The receptor source for this set is a human donor with classical Hodgkin lymphoma. Both conserved end residues are part of each CDR3.

J gene | V gene | CDR3 protein
TRBJ2-1 | TRBV25-1 | CATRGHSNEQFF
TRBJ2-1 | TRBV5-1 | CASSLEGLDEQFF
TRBJ1-1 | TRBV7-9 | CASAGTGGFTEAFF
TRBJ2-7 | TRBV19 | CASRFSGTDSYEQYF
TRBJ2-7 | TRBV30 | CAWGQDTYEQYF
TRBJ1-6 | TRBV27 | CASSSQGLTALHF
TRBJ2-3 | TRBV11-3 | CASSTRTDTQYF
TRBJ1-4 | TRBV6-1 | CASSDDRPSTNEKLFF
TRBJ2-7 | TRBV4-1 | CASSQATGTYEQYF
TRBJ2-2 | TRBV6-1 | CASSRDPFGTGELFF
TRBJ2-3 | TRBV6-6 | CASRTTGEGSDTQYF
TRBJ2-5 | TRBV29-1 | CSVVQGGETQYF
TRBJ1-2 | TRBV18 | CASSYDTYGYTF
TRBJ1-1 | TRBV10-3 | CAISRGTETEAFF
TRBJ1-2 | TRBV6-6 | CASSYAQGANYGYTF
TRBJ2-4 | TRBV4-1 | CASSQVRLGGIQYF
TRBJ1-5 | TRBV2 | CASAVRPYSNQPQHF
TRBJ1-1 | TRBV21-1 | CASSKDPLVRRNLNTEAFF
TRBJ1-2 | TRBV30 | CAWSVTANSGYTF
TRBJ2-3 | TRBV5-4 | CASTQGGTGGADTQYF
TRBJ2-6 | TRBV19 | CASSIGGTGANVLTF
TRBJ1-1 | TRBV27 | CASSLSGSGVGTEAFF
TRBJ1-2 | TRBV6-5 | CASSHDPGQSYGYTF
TRBJ1-2 | TRBV15 | CATSRGGGYGYTF